Sequencing of this T cell receptor beta chain was carried out in a study of blood T cells in healthy people across ages. In the study overall: The template switching approach captured approximately one barcoded beta molecule for every two T cells. Study outcomes and limitations: Long-lived and aged donors differed, with more naive CD4+ cells and higher diversity in the long-lived.

The V segment lost 4 bases and the J segment 8 bases; nucleotides outside the gene matches: 8. The V gene's germline CDR1 is SGHDT and CDR2 YYEEEE. CDR3 length: 14 residues. No fewer than 6 million PBMCs went into each sample. Comment on this clonotype: Its cognate antigen is unknown.

The second PCR ran roughly 7 to 12 cycles with a sample-barcoded 5' primer and J-beta primers. TCRdb reprocessed the 5' RACE reads with MiXCR, giving one entry per CDR3 protein. Among roughly 1.6 million distinct CDR3 sequences listed, around 36% were seen once. J is TRBJ2-1 and V is TRBV5-6, with 8 bases lining up with TRBD2. The clonotype originates from a woman in her 30s in good health. Sample: blood. As DNA, the CDR3 is TGTGCCAGCAGCCCGGTAGCGGGATTCGATGAGCAGTTCTTC. This translates into CASSPVAGFDEQFF.